This T cell receptor (beta chain) was sequenced for a study of T cells in Graves' hyperthyroidism and ophthalmopathy. This sample holds PBMCs from roughly 10 ml fresh peripheral blood. The CDR3 regions of TCR beta were amplified from RNA transcripts. The HTBI primer set was used in a first-round RT-PCR of the TCR CDR3. TCRdb re-analysed the multiplex PCR reads in MiXCR, keeping a single row per CDR3 protein. The data hold fewer than 350,000 distinct CDR3 sequences, with about 19% observed a single time. CDR3 length: 14 amino acids. Germline CDR1 SEHNR, CDR2 FQNEAQ (reference sequence). Trimming removed 4 bases at V and 5 bases at J, with 11 bases between.

The TCR was taken from a man aged 45-65 years with Graves' ophthalmopathy. This chain connects TRBV7-9 to TRBJ2-2; D is possibly TRBD1 (5 bases). The sequenced sample consisted of blood. The CDR3 DNA follows: TGTGCCAGCAGCTCCTGGCAGGGAACCGGGGAGCTGTTTTTT. Translated, it gives CASSSWQGTGELFF.